Following are 18 T cell receptor beta chains from one sample sequenced in a study of beta chain features in type 1 diabetes. Of the isolated RNA, all was reverse transcribed, and so the sequenced material was expressed TCRB transcripts. TCRdb's table, derived via immunoSEQ multiplex PCR, lists solely in-frame clones and lacks some. In the table there are some 150,000 clones, 9% to 10% of which are singletons. The sequencing sample was made of central memory CD4+ T cells from blood. Receptors were obtained from a woman in her 40s in good health.

A word on this clone: Its ends do not fully match the called genes, so a read error is possible. The chain joins TRBV7-2 to TRBJ1-2, with 9 bases fitting TRBD1. CDR1 is SGHTA and CDR2 is FQGNSA in the germline V gene. CDR3 length: 14 amino acids. CDR3: CASSLQAGTGITAF. In DNA, the CDR3 is TGTGCCAGCAGCCTTCAAGCCGGGACAGGGATAACTGCCTTC.

The table lists this clone with many counts. The J gene is TRBJ2-7, the V gene TRBV29-1; D possibly corresponds to TRBD2 (5 bases). V lost 7 bases to trimming and J lost 7 bases, with 20 bases between them. The CDR3 is 13 amino acids. Germline values: CDR1 SQVTM, CDR2 ANQGSEA. The CDR3 region is CSALGVLSWEQYF. DNA for the CDR3: TGCAGCGCCCTCGGGGTTCTGTCTTGGGAGCAGTACTTC.

This clone has ten or more counts. The gene calls are TRBV9 and TRBJ2-7, with 8 bases identical to TRBD2. Trimming took 7 bases from V and 7 from J; bases not matched to a gene: 13. CDR3 length: 14 residues. The germline V gene encodes CDR1 SGDLS and CDR2 YYNGEE. The CDR3 DNA reads as TGTGCCAGCTCCAGCGGGGGCCCTTATAAAGAGCAGTACTTC. It codes for CASSSGGPYKEQYF.

J is TRBJ1-5 and V is TRBV19; D possibly corresponds to TRBD1 (5 bases). CDR1 and CDR2 (germline): LNHDA, SQIVND (reference sequence). V was cut by 6 bases and J by 3 bases, with 15 bases left in between. The CDR3 is made up of 15 amino acids. CDR3 nucleotide sequence: TGTGCCAGTAGCGAGTACGGGGGGGACAATCAGCCCCAGCATTTT. Translating it yields CASSEYGGDNQPQHF.

The chain employs TRBV4-1 and TRBJ2-5, with TRBD1 identical over 9 bases. Germline CDR1 is MGHRA and CDR2 is YSYEKL. V shed 1 base, J shed 5 bases, and the junction held 14 bases outside the gene matches. The CDR3 contains 18 residues. The CDR3 DNA reads as TGCGCCAGCAGCCAAGCCCCCGACAGGGGGTGGCAGAGTGAGACCCAGTACTTC. This codes for CASSQAPDRGWQSETQYF.

This clone was observed a few times. V usage is TRBV18 and J usage is TRBJ2-3; TRBD2 matches at 10 bases. This CDR3 spans 15 amino acids. Germline assignment: CDR1 KGHSH and CDR2 LQKENI. The trim removed 4 bases at V and 1 base at J, leaving 2 bases unmatched. The CDR3 reads CASSQTSGGTDTQYF. In DNA, the CDR3 is TGTGCCAGCTCACAAACTAGCGGGGGCACAGATACGCAGTATTTT.

This clone was found a few times. This sequence joins TRBV10-3 and TRBJ2-7; 9 nucleotides line up with TRBD1. With 9 bases clipped from V and 3 bases from J, the junction kept 9 bases outside the gene matches. The CDR3 contains 14 residues. The germline V gene has CDR1 ENHRY and CDR2 SYGVKD. DNA of the CDR3: TGTGCCATAACAACAGGGGGCGCGGGCTACGAGCAGTACTTC. Translated: CAITTGGAGYEQYF.

The chain has TRBV10-1 and TRBJ2-5, with 9 positions matching TRBD1. Germline V gene sequence: CDR1 WNHNN, CDR2 SYGVQD (reference sequence). CDR3 size: 21 residues. V lost 6 bases to trimming and J lost 1 base; unmatched junction nucleotides: 24. Written as DNA, the CDR3 is TGCGCCAGCAGGCACTGTACCGGGACAGGGTCGGGAAGTCCTCGCCAAGAGACCCAGTACTTC. Translation gives CASRHCTGTGSGSPRQETQYF.

The V call is TRBV28, the J call TRBJ2-5; 7 bases are shared with TRBD1. J lost 4 bases, V lost 8 bases, and 4 bases had no gene match. The CDR3 extends over 12 amino acids. CDR1 MDHEN and CDR2 SYDVKM come from the germline V gene. The CDR3 region is CASRQGSETQYF. The CDR3 DNA is TGTGCCAGCCGACAGGGTTCAGAGACCCAGTACTTC.

For this clone: Other nucleotide sequences from this sample produce the same CDR3. The V gene is TRBV5-1, the J gene TRBJ2-2; D is unclear. The germline V gene encodes CDR1 SGHRS and CDR2 YFSETQ. V was trimmed by 5 bases and J by 0 bases, leaving 11 bases between them. The CDR3 consists of 15 residues. DNA of the CDR3: TGCGCCAGCAGTTCTACTCGCGCGAACACCGGGGAGCTGTTTTTT. Translating it yields CASSSTRANTGELFF.

This clone came up a few times. V gene TRBV18 combines with J gene TRBJ2-7, with D tentatively TRBD2 (5 bases). Looked up from germline, CDR1 is KGHSH and CDR2 is LQKENI. The CDR3 sequence is 14 residues long. V was trimmed by 5 bases and J by 4 bases, leaving 15 bases between them. In DNA, the CDR3 is TGTGCCAGCTCATCTACGGGGTCGCGTTACGAGCAGTACTTC. Translating it yields CASSSTGSRYEQYF. Based on the CDR3 plus reference TRBV18 and TRBJ2-7, the full variable domain is NAGVMQNPRHLVRRRGQEARLRCSPMKGHSHVYWYRQLPEEGLKFMVYLQKENIIDESGMPKERFSAEFPKEGPSILRIQQVVRGDSAAYFCASSSTGSRYEQYFGPGTRLTVT.

This clone has more than one count but fewer than ten. The V and J genes are TRBV11-2 and TRBJ2-1; perhaps TRBD2 as D (5 bases). With 0 bases removed from V and 5 bases from J, the gap between germline ends came to 11 bases. The CDR3 is 15 amino acids. CDR1 and CDR2 from the germline V gene are SGHAT and FQNNGV. The CDR3 DNA reads TGTGCCAGCAGCTTAGATAACGGCGGGCACAATGAGCAGTTCTTC. Protein product: CASSLDNGGHNEQFF.

This chain uses TRBV5-6 with TRBJ2-7; a weak D match, TRBD2 (5 bases). CDR3 length equals 15 residues. V was clipped by 0 bases and J by 6 bases, with 16 bases between them. Germline assignment: CDR1 SGHDT and CDR2 YYEEEE. The CDR3 is CASSLEGQRVGEQYF. The DNA for the CDR3 is TGTGCCAGCAGCTTGGAGGGTCAGAGGGTAGGCGAGCAGTACTTC.

J is TRBJ2-1 and V is TRBV6-1; 7 bases are a match to TRBD2. CDR1 MNHNS and CDR2 SASEGT come from the germline V gene. This CDR3 is built from 15 residues. V lost 6 bases, J lost 5 bases, and 10 bases stayed unmatched. The CDR3 is CASSPTSDSNNEQFF. The CDR3 DNA reads TGTGCCAGCAGCCCCACTAGCGACTCTAACAATGAGCAGTTCTTC.

In its sample, this clone was seen a few times. V usage is TRBV2 and J usage is TRBJ1-5; 8 positions match TRBD1. The germline V gene has CDR1 SNHLY and CDR2 FYNNEI. The CDR3 spans 16 residues. Trimming removed 2 bases from V and 2 bases from J; junction bases left unmatched: 5. CDR3 DNA sequence: TGTGCCAGCAGTGAAAGCCAGGGGGCTGGCAATCAGCCCCAGCATTTT. It yields the protein CASSESQGAGNQPQHF.

The genes are TRBV7-9 and TRBJ1-5, with D unclear. From germline, CDR1 is SEHNR and CDR2 FQNEAQ (reference sequence). Between the trimmed V and J ends, which lost 6 bases and 4 bases, there was a span of 10 bases. This CDR3 contains 13 residues. The CDR3 DNA follows: TGTGCCAGCAGTAAGGAGGCGAATCAGCCCCAGCATTTT. Protein product: CASSKEANQPQHF.

A few counts support this clone. The V and J genes are TRBV7-6 and TRBJ2-3; 16 nucleotides line up with TRBD2. In germline, CDR1 is SGHVS, CDR2 FNYEAQ. CDR3 length: 18 amino acids. J was trimmed by 8 bases and V by 5 bases; bases with no gene match: 13. The DNA of the CDR3 is TGTGCCAGCAGCCGAAGACCAGGGACTAGCGGGGGGGCGGGTACGCAGTATTTT. Translation: CASSRRPGTSGGAGTQYF. Looking up the rest from reference TRBV7-6 and TRBJ2-3 gives the full variable domain: GAGVSQSPRYKVTKRGQDVALRCDPISGHVSLYWYRQALGQGPEFLTYFNYEAQQDKSGLPNDRFSAERPEGSISTLTIQRTEQRDSAMYRCASSRRPGTSGGAGTQYFGPGTRLTVL.

The chain joins TRBV2 to TRBJ2-5, with a weak D call TRBD2 (6 bases). Deletions cut 3 bases from V and 5 bases from J, with 16 bases between. CDR1 is SNHLY and CDR2 is FYNNEI in the germline V gene. The CDR3 contains 15 residues. CDR3 residues: CASSEGGQGYETQYF. The CDR3 bases are TGTGCCAGCAGTGAGGGGGGTCAGGGTTATGAGACCCAGTACTTC.